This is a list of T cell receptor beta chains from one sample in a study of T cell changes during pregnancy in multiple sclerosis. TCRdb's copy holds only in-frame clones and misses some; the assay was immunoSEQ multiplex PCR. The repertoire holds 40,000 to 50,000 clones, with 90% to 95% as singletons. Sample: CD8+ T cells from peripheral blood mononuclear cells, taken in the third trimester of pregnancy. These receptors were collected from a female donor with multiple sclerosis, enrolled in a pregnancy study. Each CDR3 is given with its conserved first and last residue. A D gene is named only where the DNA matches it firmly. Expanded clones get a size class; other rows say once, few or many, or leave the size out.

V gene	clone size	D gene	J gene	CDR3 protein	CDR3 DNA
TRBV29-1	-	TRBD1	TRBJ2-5	CSVEGRGRGFGQETQYF	TGCAGCGTTGAAGGCAGGGGGCGAGGGTTTGGCCAAGAGACCCAGTACTTC
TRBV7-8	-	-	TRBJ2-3	CASSYNAHSASTDTQYF	TGTGCCAGCAGCTATAACGCCCATAGCGCAAGCACAGATACGCAGTATTTT
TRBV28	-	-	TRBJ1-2	CASSLPKQGFGYTF	TGTGCCAGCAGTTTACCGAAACAGGGATTTGGCTACACCTTC
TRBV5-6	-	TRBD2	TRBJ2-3	CASSLPGLAGSSTDTQYF	TGTGCCAGCAGTCTTCCGGGACTAGCGGGATCTAGCACAGATACGCAGTATTTT
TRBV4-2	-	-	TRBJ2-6	CASSQDNSGANVLTF	TGTGCCAGCAGCCAAGACAACTCTGGGGCCAACGTCCTGACTTTC
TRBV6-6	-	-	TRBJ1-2	CASWSGYGYTF	TGTGCCAGCTGGTCAGGTTATGGCTACACCTTC
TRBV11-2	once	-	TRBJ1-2	CASSLDDGAGANYGYTF	TGTGCCAGCAGCTTAGATGACGGGGCAGGGGCTAACTATGGCTACACCTTC
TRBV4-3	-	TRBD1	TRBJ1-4	CASSPTGGGEKLFF	TGCGCCAGCAGCCCTACAGGGGGAGGAGAAAAACTGTTTTTT
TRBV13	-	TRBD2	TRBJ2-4	CASSLEGTSGGKNIQYF	TGTGCCAGCAGCTTAGAGGGGACTAGCGGGGGTAAAAACATTCAGTACTTC
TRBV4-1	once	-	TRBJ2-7	CASSQGADRPTYEQYF	TGCGCCAGCAGCCAAGGGGCGGACAGACCGACCTACGAGCAGTACTTC
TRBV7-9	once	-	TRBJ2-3	CASPMSNTDTQYF	TGTGCCAGCCCCATGAGCAACACAGATACGCAGTATTTT
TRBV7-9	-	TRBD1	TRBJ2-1	CASRTGANEQFF	TGTGCCAGCAGGACAGGGGCAAATGAGCAGTTCTTC
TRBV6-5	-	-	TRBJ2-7	CASSYSPQVVDEQYF	TGTGCCAGCAGTTACTCCCCACAAGTCGTGGACGAGCAGTACTTC
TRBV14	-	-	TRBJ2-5	CASSPRAEGETQYF	TGTGCCAGCAGCCCCCGGGCCGAGGGAGAGACCCAGTACTTC
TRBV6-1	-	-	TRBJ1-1	CASSVIDSVRSEAFF	TGTGCCAGCAGTGTGATTGACAGTGTCCGTTCCGAAGCTTTCTTT
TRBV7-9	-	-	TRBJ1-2	CASRGGTFNYGYTF	TGTGCCAGCAGAGGGGGAACCTTTAACTATGGCTACACCTTC
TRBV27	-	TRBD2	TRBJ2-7	CASSPSIGGISYEQYF	TGTGCCAGCAGTCCATCGATCGGGGGGATATCCTACGAGCAGTACTTC
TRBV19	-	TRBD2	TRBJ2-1	CASTGTSGYNEQFF	TGTGCCTCCACCGGGACTAGCGGCTACAATGAGCAGTTCTTC
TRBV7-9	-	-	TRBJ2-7	CASRMDAGVPYEQYF	TGTGCCAGCAGGATGGACGCAGGGGTGCCCTACGAGCAGTACTTC
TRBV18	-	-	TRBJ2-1	CASFGAGLRLSSYNEQFF	TGTGCCAGCTTCGGGGCGGGGTTAAGATTGAGCTCCTACAATGAGCAGTTCTTC
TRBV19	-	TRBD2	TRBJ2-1	CASSLLAGVRNEQFF	TGTGCCAGTAGTCTACTAGCGGGAGTCAGGAATGAGCAGTTCTTC
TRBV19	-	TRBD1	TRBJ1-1	CASSIDRTGDAEAFF	TGTGCCAGTAGTATAGACCGGACAGGAGACGCTGAAGCTTTCTTT
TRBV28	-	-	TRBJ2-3	CATSAVRTDTQYF	TGTGCCACCTCGGCGGTTCGCACAGATACGCAGTATTTT